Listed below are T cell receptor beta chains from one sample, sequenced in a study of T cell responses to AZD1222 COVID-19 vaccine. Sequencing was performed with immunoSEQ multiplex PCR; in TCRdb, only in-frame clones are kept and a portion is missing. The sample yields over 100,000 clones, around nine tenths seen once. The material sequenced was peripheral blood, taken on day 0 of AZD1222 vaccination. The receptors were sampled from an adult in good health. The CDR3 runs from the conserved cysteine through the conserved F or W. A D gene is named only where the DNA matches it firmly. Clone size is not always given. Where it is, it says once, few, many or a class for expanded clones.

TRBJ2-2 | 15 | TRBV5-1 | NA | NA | CASSFRTGNTGELFF | TGCGCCAGCAGCTTTCGAACGGGGAACACCGGGGAGCTGTTTTTT
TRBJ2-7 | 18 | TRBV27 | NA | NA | CASSSLFFPEGQAYEQYF | TGTGCCAGCAGTTCGCTCTTTTTCCCCGAGGGACAAGCCTACGAGCAGTACTTC
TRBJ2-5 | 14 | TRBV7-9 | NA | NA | CASSLAAGIETQYF | TGTGCCAGCAGCTTAGCGGCCGGGATCGAGACCCAGTACTTC
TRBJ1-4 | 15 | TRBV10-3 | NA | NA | CAISAGLTSGEKLFF | TGTGCCATCAGTGCGGGACTCACGTCTGGTGAAAAACTGTTTTTT
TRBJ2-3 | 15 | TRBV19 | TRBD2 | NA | CASSLAGGVTDTQYF | TGTGCCAGTAGTCTAGCGGGGGGCGTCACAGATACGCAGTATTTT
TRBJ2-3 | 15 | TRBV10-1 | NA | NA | CASSESLLGTDTQYF | TGCGCCAGCAGTGAGTCCTTGTTGGGCACAGATACGCAGTATTTT
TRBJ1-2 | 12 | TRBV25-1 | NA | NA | CASSEQFYGYTF | TGTGCCAGCAGTGAACAGTTCTATGGCTACACCTTC
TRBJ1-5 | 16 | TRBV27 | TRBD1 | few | CASSSRGQGSNQPQHF | TGTGCCAGCAGTTCAAGGGGACAGGGATCCAATCAGCCCCAGCATTTT
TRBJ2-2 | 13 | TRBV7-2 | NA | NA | CASSTLVTGELFF | TGTGCCAGCAGCACCCTCGTCACCGGGGAGCTGTTTTTT
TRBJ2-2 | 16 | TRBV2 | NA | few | CASSEGGRKLPGELFF | TGTGCCAGCAGTGAAGGGGGCAGGAAGCTACCCGGGGAGCTGTTTTTT
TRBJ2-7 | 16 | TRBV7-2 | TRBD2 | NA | CASSLVPRGGLYEQYF | TGTGCCAGCAGCTTAGTCCCCCGGGGGGGCCTCTACGAGCAGTACTTC
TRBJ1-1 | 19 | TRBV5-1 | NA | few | CASSFVWQGKGRMNTEAFF | TGCGCCAGCAGCTTTGTTTGGCAGGGGAAAGGCAGAATGAACACTGAAGCTTTCTTT
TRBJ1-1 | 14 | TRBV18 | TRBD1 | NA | CASSPPADRAQAFF | TGTGCCAGCTCACCACCTGCAGACAGGGCGCAAGCTTTCTTT
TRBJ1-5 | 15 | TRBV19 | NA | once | CASSIGDTSYQPQHF | TGTGCCAGTAGTATAGGAGACACGTCCTATCAGCCCCAGCATTTT
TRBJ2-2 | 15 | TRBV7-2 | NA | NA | CASSFTGPNTGELFF | TGTGCCAGCAGCTTCACAGGACCGAACACCGGGGAGCTGTTTTTT
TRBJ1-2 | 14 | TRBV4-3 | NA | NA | CASSQGQDSYGYTF | TGCGCCAGCAGCCAAGGACAGGATAGCTATGGCTACACCTTC
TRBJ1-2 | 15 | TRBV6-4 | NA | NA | CASRKTPGGGYGYTF | TGTGCCAGCAGAAAAACCCCCGGGGGAGGATATGGCTACACCTTC
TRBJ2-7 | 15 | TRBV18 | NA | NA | CASSGTGSLVYEQYF | TGTGCCAGCTCAGGTACAGGGTCCCTTGTTTACGAGCAGTACTTC
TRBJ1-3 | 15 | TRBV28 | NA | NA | CASVSTVPSGNTIYF | TGTGCCAGCGTATCGACAGTCCCCTCTGGAAACACCATATATTTT
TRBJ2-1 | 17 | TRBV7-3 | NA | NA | CASSLPEVEGGLNEQFF | TGTGCCAGCAGCTTACCCGAGGTGGAGGGGGGCCTTAATGAGCAGTTCTTC
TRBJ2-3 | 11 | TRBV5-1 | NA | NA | CASSLRDTQYF | TGCGCCAGCAGCTTGCGAGATACGCAGTATTTT
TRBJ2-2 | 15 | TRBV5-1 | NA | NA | CASSGQEPNTGELFF | TGCGCCAGCAGCGGGCAGGAACCGAACACCGGGGAGCTGTTTTTT
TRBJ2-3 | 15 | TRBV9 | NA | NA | CASSVGGATTDTQYF | TGTGCCAGCAGCGTAGGAGGGGCCACCACAGATACGCAGTATTTT
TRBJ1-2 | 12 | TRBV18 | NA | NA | CASSPVGGGYTF | TGTGCCAGCTCACCGGTGGGAGGCGGCTACACCTTC
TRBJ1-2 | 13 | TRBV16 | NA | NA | CASSQSNTDGYTF | TGTGCCAGCAGCCAATCGAACACCGATGGCTACACCTTC
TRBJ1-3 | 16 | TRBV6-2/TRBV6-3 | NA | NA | CASSFGQATSGNTIYF | TGTGCCAGCAGTTTTGGACAAGCAACCTCTGGAAACACCATATATTTT
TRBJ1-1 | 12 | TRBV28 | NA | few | CASRVGSTEAFF | TGTGCCAGCAGGGTCGGAAGCACTGAAGCTTTCTTT
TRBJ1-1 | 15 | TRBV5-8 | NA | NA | CASSSDQGFGTEAFF | TGTGCCAGCAGCTCAGACCAGGGTTTCGGGACTGAAGCTTTCTTT
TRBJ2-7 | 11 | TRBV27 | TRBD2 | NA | CASSWGGEQYF | TGTGCCAGCAGTTGGGGGGGCGAGCAGTACTTC
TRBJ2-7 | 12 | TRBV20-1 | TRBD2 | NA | CSASIAGYEQYF | TGCAGTGCTAGTATAGCGGGCTACGAGCAGTACTTC
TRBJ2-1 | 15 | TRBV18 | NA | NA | CASSLNPSSYNEQFF | TGTGCCAGCTCGCTTAACCCCTCCTCCTACAATGAGCAGTTCTTC
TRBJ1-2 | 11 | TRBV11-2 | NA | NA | CAAGEGYGYTF | TGTGCCGCCGGTGAGGGCTATGGCTACACCTTC
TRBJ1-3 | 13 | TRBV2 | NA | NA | CAIGTDSGNTIYF | TGTGCCATCGGGACGGACTCTGGAAACACCATATATTTT
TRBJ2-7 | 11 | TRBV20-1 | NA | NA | CSANSGPEQYF | TGCAGTGCTAATAGTGGGCCCGAGCAGTACTTC
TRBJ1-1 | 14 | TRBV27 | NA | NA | CASTPGMGLPEAFF | TGTGCCAGCACCCCCGGGATGGGGCTTCCTGAAGCTTTCTTT
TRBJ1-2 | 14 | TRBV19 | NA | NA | CASKDGGSTYGYTF | TGTGCCAGTAAAGACGGAGGATCTACTTATGGCTACACCTTC